This T cell receptor (beta chain) was documented in a study of cytotoxic CD8 clonotypes in ibrutinib-treated CLL. Study-level information: Among responders, around 24 were partial and 2 complete; after median approximately 68 months, approximately 15 stayed remitted and approximately 12 progressed. Study results and limitations: Against age-matched healthy donors, baseline clonality ran higher and tracked circulating CD8+ T-cell counts. The clonality rise at ibrutinib response reflected private clonotype expansion. For progressing versus sustained-remission patients, sampling times were not the same.

This clone was seen a handful of times. Antigen: not known. The CDR3 spans 14 residues. From germline, CDR1 is ENHRY and CDR2 SYGVKD. The V gene end was trimmed by 10 bases and the J gene end by 6 bases; junction bases not matched to a gene: 12. Profiling relied on immunoSEQ multiplex PCR, and the TCRdb table lists in-frame clones only, not all of them. The sample shows roughly 130,000 clones, about 91% of them seen only once. This clonotype was obtained from a human donor with chronic lymphocytic leukemia. The sequencing here drew on PBMCs, taken after 12 months of ibrutinib treatment. The V and J genes are TRBV10-3 and TRBJ2-3, with 8 bases fitting TRBD2. CDR3 DNA: TGTGCCACCGACCTAGCGGGTTCATGGGATACGCAGTATTTT. This sequence encodes CATDLAGSWDTQYF.